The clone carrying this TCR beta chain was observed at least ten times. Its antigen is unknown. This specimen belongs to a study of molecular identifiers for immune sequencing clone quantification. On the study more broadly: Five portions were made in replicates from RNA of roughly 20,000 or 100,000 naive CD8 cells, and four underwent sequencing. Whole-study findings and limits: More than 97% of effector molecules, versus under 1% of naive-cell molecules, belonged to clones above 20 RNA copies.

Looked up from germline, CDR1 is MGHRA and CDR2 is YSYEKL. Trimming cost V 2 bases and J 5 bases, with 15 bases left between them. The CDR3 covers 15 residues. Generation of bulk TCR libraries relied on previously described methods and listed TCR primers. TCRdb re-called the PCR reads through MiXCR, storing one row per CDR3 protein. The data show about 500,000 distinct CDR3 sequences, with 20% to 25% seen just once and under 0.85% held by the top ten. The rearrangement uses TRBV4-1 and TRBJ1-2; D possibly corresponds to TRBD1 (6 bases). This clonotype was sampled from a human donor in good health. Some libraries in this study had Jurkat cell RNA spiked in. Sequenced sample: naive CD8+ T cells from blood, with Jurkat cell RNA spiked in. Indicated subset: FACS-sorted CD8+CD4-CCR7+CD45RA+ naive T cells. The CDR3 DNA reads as TGCGCCAGCAGCCAAAGGGACGGGGGGGCGTATGGCTACACCTTC. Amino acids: CASSQRDGGAYGYTF.